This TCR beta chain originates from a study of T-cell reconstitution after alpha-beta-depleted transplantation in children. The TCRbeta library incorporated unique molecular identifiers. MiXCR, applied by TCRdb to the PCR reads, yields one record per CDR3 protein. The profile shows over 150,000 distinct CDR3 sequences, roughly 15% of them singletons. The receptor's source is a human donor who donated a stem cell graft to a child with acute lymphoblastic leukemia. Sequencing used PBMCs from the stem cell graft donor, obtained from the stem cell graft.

DNA of the CDR3: TGTGCCAGCAGCCATTCAGCGGGAGAGACCTACAATGAGCAGTTCTTC. It translates to CASSHSAGETYNEQFF. This chain links TRBV4-2 with TRBJ2-1; 8 bases line up with TRBD2. Germline CDR1 is LGHNA and CDR2 is YNFKEQ. This CDR3 has 16 residues. Trimming removed 3 bases from V and 2 bases from J; junction bases left unmatched: 6.